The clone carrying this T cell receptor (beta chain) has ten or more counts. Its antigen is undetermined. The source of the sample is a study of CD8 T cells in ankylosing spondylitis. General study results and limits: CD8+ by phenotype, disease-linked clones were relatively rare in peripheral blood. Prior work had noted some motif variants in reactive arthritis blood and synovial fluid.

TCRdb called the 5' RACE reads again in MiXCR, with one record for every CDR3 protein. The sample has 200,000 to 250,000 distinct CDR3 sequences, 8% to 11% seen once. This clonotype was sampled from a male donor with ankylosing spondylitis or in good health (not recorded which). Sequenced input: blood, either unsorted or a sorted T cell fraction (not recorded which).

CDR3 sequence reads: CASSSLLGGANYGYTF. The CDR3 DNA reads TGTGCCAGCAGTTCCTTGCTGGGGGGAGCTAACTATGGCTACACCTTC. The chain joins TRBV28 to TRBJ1-2; perhaps TRBD1 as D (5 bases). Germline CDR1 and CDR2: MDHEN and SYDVKM. V gave up 4 bases and J gave up 0 bases, with 15 bases separating them. The CDR3 consists of 16 residues.